These 31 T cell receptor beta chains came from one sample sequenced in a study of blood T cell repertoires in COVID-19. Assay used: immunoSEQ multiplex PCR; TCRdb lists only in-frame clones, some missing. The table has more than 300,000 clones, around 92% seen once. Sequencing was carried out using peripheral blood. The receptors were gathered from a man aged 18 to 30 who had recovered from COVID-19.

The rearrangement links TRBV9 to TRBJ1-3, with a possible D match to TRBD1 (5 bases). Per germline, CDR1 SGDLS and CDR2 YYNGEE. The V and J ends lost 0 bases and 2 bases respectively, with 9 bases between them. This CDR3 region has 15 residues. This CDR3 reads CASSVEGKAGNTIYF. The DNA for the CDR3 is TGTGCCAGCAGCGTAGAGGGGAAGGCTGGAAACACCATATATTTT.

This clone turned up a few times. The rearrangement joins TRBV10-3 to TRBJ2-7; D might be TRBD2 (6 bases). Trimming removed 2 bases from V and 0 bases from J, with 11 bases in between. Germline values: CDR1 ENHRY, CDR2 SYGVKD. This CDR3 spans 15 amino acids. CDR3 in amino acids: CAISEINSGSYEQYF. CDR3 bases: TGTGCCATCAGTGAGATCAATAGCGGCTCCTACGAGCAGTACTTC.

This chain connects TRBV7-9 to TRBJ2-7; 11 bases are a match to TRBD2. Germline CDR1 is SEHNR and CDR2 is FQNEAQ (reference sequence). The CDR3 sequence is 17 residues long. J was trimmed by 4 bases and V by 0 bases; bases with no gene match: 8. The CDR3 nucleotides read TGTGCCAGCAGCTTAGCCCCGGGACTAGCGGACCTATACGAGCAGTACTTC. As protein: CASSLAPGLADLYEQYF.

V is TRBV11-2 and J is TRBJ1-1; D unresolved. Germline V CDR1 and CDR2: SGHAT, FQNNGV. The length of the CDR3 is 14 residues. Trimming removed 9 bases from V and 6 bases from J, with 20 bases in between. The CDR3 here is CASSEVSVSPEAFF. The CDR3 DNA sequence: TGTGCCAGTTCCGAGGTTAGCGTTAGCCCTGAAGCTTTCTTT.

This clone showed up just a few times. V and J are TRBV6-2 or TRBV6-3 and TRBJ2-7; no clear D. The germline gives CDR1 MNHEY, CDR2 SVGEGT. Trimming stripped 1 base from V and 1 base from J, with 5 bases between. The CDR3 consists of 13 residues. The CDR3 bases are TGTGCCAGCAGTTACTACAGATCCTACGAGCAGTACTTC. Translated: CASSYYRSYEQYF.

This clone was counted only a few times. The V gene is TRBV6-5, the J gene TRBJ2-2, with D possibly being TRBD1 (5 bases). There are 11 residues in the CDR3. Germline V gene data show CDR1 as MNHEY and CDR2 as SVGAGI. The V end lost 8 bases, the J end lost 10 bases, and 11 bases lay between the germline ends. This chain's CDR3 is CASGGQKELFF. CDR3 DNA sequence: TGTGCCAGCGGCGGACAAAAGGAGCTGTTTTTT.

J is TRBJ2-3 and V is TRBV7-9, with 7 bases fitting TRBD2. The CDR3 runs 14 residues. CDR1 and CDR2 (germline): SEHNR, FQNEAQ (reference sequence). With 4 bases clipped from V and 5 bases from J, the junction kept 6 bases outside the gene matches. The CDR3 bases are TGTGCCAGCAGCTCCGGACTAGACCAAGATACGCAGTATTTT. Amino acid sequence: CASSSGLDQDTQYF.

The rearrangement uses TRBV14 and TRBJ2-6; the D is unclear. This CDR3 contains 16 residues. Germline CDR1 is SGHDN and CDR2 is FVKESK. V lost 0 bases, J lost 1 base, and 7 bases lay in between. CDR3 amino acids: CASSQDATSGANVLTF. CDR3 nucleotide sequence: TGTGCCAGCAGCCAAGATGCGACTTCTGGGGCCAACGTCCTGACTTTC.

This sequence joins TRBV3-1 (or the pseudogene TRBV3-2) and TRBJ2-5; no firm D call. V was trimmed by 4 bases and J by 2 bases, leaving 5 bases between them. The length of the CDR3 is 12 residues. Germline CDR1 reads LGHDT; CDR2 reads YNNKEL (reference sequence). CDR3 amino acids: CASSPRQETQYF. CDR3 bases: TGTGCCAGCAGCCCGCGACAAGAGACCCAGTACTTC.

V and J are TRBV6-4 and TRBJ2-1, with 7 bases that match TRBD1. The length of the CDR3 is 15 residues. After removal of 4 bases from V and 7 bases from J, the junction contained 10 bases not matched to a gene. The germline CDR1 and CDR2 sequences are MRHNA and SNTAGT. CDR3 coding DNA: TGTGCCAGCAGTGCTCTAGGACAGGCTGGGAATGAGCAGTTCTTC. It encodes CASSALGQAGNEQFF.

The gene calls are TRBV27 and TRBJ1-2; D not certain. This CDR3 is 16 amino acids long. V was shortened by 4 bases and J by 5 bases, with 20 bases between the two germline ends. Germline values: CDR1 MNHEY, CDR2 SMNVEV (reference sequence). CDR3 in amino acids: CASSSYSSGSGYGYTF. The CDR3, as DNA: TGTGCCAGCAGTTCATACTCCTCGGGCAGCGGGTATGGCTACACCTTC.

The rearrangement uses TRBV3-1 (or the pseudogene TRBV3-2) and TRBJ1-1; D gene ambiguous. There are 12 residues in the CDR3. The V gene's germline CDR1 is LGHDT and CDR2 YNNKEL (reference sequence). The V end lost 2 bases, the J end lost 4 bases, and 5 bases lay between the germline ends. CDR3 loop: CASSQLGTEAFF. CDR3 DNA: TGTGCCAGCAGCCAACTAGGCACTGAAGCTTTCTTT.

V and J are TRBV5-1 and TRBJ1-2, with D unresolved. Trimming pared 2 bases from V and 1 base from J, leaving 6 bases between. CDR1 and CDR2 (germline): SGHRS, YFSETQ. The CDR3 has 13 amino acids. The CDR3 DNA follows: TGCGCCAGCAGCTTACCAGATAACTATGGCTACACCTTC. Translation gives CASSLPDNYGYTF.

V gene TRBV3-1 (or the pseudogene TRBV3-2) combines with J gene TRBJ1-3; tentative D call: TRBD1 (5 bases). V was clipped by 4 bases and J by 1 base, with 17 bases between them. The CDR3 runs to 17 residues. CDR1 is LGHDT and CDR2 is YNNKEL in the germline V gene (reference sequence). The CDR3 spells CASSPLIGGVSGNTIYF. The CDR3 DNA is TGTGCCAGCAGCCCTCTCATCGGAGGGGTTTCTGGAAACACCATATATTTT.

This chain joins TRBV6-5 and TRBJ2-5; D not resolved. The germline gives CDR1 MNHEY, CDR2 SVGAGI. Trimming cost V 6 bases and J 0 bases, with 14 bases left between them. The CDR3 contains 15 residues. This CDR3 reads CASRSRVVDQETQYF. In nucleotides, the CDR3 is TGTGCCAGCAGAAGCCGGGTCGTGGACCAAGAGACCCAGTACTTC.

V and J are TRBV19 and TRBJ1-5; no reliable D call. V was clipped by 7 bases and J by 0 bases, with 19 bases between them. Germline V CDR1 and CDR2: LNHDA, SQIVND (reference sequence). The CDR3 runs 17 residues. CDR3 sequence: CASTTIGSGVSNQPQHF. The DNA of the CDR3 is TGTGCCAGTACCACAATAGGGTCCGGGGTTAGCAATCAGCCCCAGCATTTT. Based on the CDR3 plus reference TRBV19 and TRBJ1-5, the full variable domain is DGGITQSPKYLFRKEGQNVTLSCEQNLNHDAMYWYRQDPGQGLRLIYYSQIVNDFQKGDIAEGYSVSREKKESFPLTVTSAQKNPTAFYLCASTTIGSGVSNQPQHFGDGTRLSIL.

The chain combines TRBV29-1 with TRBJ1-5, with a tentative D call TRBD1 (5 bases). Germline CDR1 and CDR2: SQVTM and ANQGSEA. V was clipped by 6 bases and J by 3 bases, with 12 bases between them. This CDR3 has 13 amino acids. The CDR3 sequence: CSVAKTDNQPQHF. CDR3 in DNA: TGCAGCGTAGCTAAGACAGACAATCAGCCCCAGCATTTT.

The count of this clone is one. The chain combines TRBV11-3 with TRBJ1-1, with 10 bases that match TRBD1. Germline CDR1 is SGHNT and CDR2 is YENEEA. The CDR3 has 15 residues. The ends lost 1 base at V and 4 bases at J; junction bases unmatched: 3. As DNA, the CDR3 is TGTGCCAGCAGCTTAGTGAGGGACAGGGGCACTGAAGCTTTCTTT. Translated: CASSLVRDRGTEAFF.

This clone occurred a few times. The chain uses TRBV19 and TRBJ2-7; D gene ambiguous. This CDR3 has 13 residues. Per the germline V gene, CDR1 is LNHDA and CDR2 is SQIVND (reference sequence). Trimming pared 9 bases from V and 6 bases from J, leaving 18 bases between. For the CDR3, the DNA is TGTGCCAGCAGAGCTTACGGAGAAATCGAGCAGTACTTC. Protein: CASRAYGEIEQYF.

The chain carries TRBV15 and TRBJ2-1, with D unresolved. The germline V gene encodes CDR1 LNHNV and CDR2 YYDKDF (reference sequence). V lost 4 bases and J lost 4, with 8 bases in between. This CDR3 contains 13 residues. The CDR3 DNA reads TGTGCCACCAGCATAGTAGAGTACAATGAGCAGTTCTTC. This encodes CATSIVEYNEQFF.

J is TRBJ2-5 and V is TRBV6-6; 11 bases are shared with TRBD2. V lost 6 bases and J lost 0; bases outside the gene matches: 6. This CDR3 spans 16 amino acids. CDR1 and CDR2 (germline): MNHNY, SVGAGI (reference sequence). The CDR3 DNA is TGTGCCAGCAGCCCTAGACTAGCGGGGTACCAAGAGACCCAGTACTTC. Translating gives CASSPRLAGYQETQYF.

This chain joins TRBV7-2 and TRBJ2-1; 12 bases agree with TRBD2. V lost 5 bases to trimming and J lost 6 bases; unmatched junction nucleotides: 5. CDR1 SGHTA and CDR2 FQGNSA come from the germline V gene. This CDR3 region has 15 residues. CDR3 DNA sequence: TGTGCCAGCAGCCGCGGACTAGCGGGGTTCAATGAGCAGTTCTTC. Translating gives CASSRGLAGFNEQFF.

This rearrangement joins TRBV19 to TRBJ1-6, with D possibly matching TRBD1 (6 bases). The CDR3 is made up of 14 amino acids. The V end lost 3 bases, the J end lost 10 bases, and 13 bases lay between the germline ends. CDR1 is LNHDA, CDR2 SQIVND, per germline (reference sequence). CDR3 DNA: TGTGCCAGTAGTATTGGCCAGGGGTTGTCACCCCTCCACTTT. Translated, it gives CASSIGQGLSPLHF.

This sequence joins TRBV19 and TRBJ2-7, with a tentative D call TRBD1 (6 bases). Germline CDR1 and CDR2: LNHDA and SQIVND (reference sequence). This CDR3 has 16 amino acids. V gave up 1 base and J gave up 0 bases, with 13 bases separating them. The CDR3 loop is CASSIGGGANSYEQYF. The CDR3 region has the DNA TGTGCCAGTAGTATAGGTGGGGGCGCCAACTCCTACGAGCAGTACTTC.

The V and J genes are TRBV6-6 and TRBJ1-4; 8 nucleotides match TRBD1. V was clipped by 6 bases and J by 0 bases; unmatched bases: 6. CDR1 is MNHNY, CDR2 SVGAGI, per germline (reference sequence). The CDR3 consists of 16 residues. The CDR3 loop reads CASRDRDGTTNEKLFF. The DNA for the CDR3 is TGTGCCAGCAGGGACAGGGACGGGACAACTAATGAAAAACTGTTTTTT.

The chain has TRBV29-1 and TRBJ1-6; weak D call: TRBD1 (6 bases). This CDR3 spans 13 amino acids. The V and J ends lost 5 bases and 3 bases respectively, with 8 bases between them. Germline values: CDR1 SQVTM, CDR2 ANQGSEA. CDR3 region: CSVQGNYNSPLHF. The CDR3 region has the DNA TGCAGCGTTCAGGGGAACTATAATTCACCCCTCCACTTT.

The chain recombines TRBV9 with TRBJ2-7; 8 nucleotides align to TRBD1. CDR1 is SGDLS and CDR2 is YYNGEE in the germline V gene. J lost 3 bases, V lost 4 bases, and 6 bases had no gene match. The CDR3 covers 14 residues. This chain's CDR3 is CASSPTGTGYEQYF. Written as DNA, the CDR3 is TGTGCCAGCAGCCCCACCGGGACAGGCTACGAGCAGTACTTC.

This chain uses TRBV7-2 with TRBJ1-1; perhaps TRBD1 as D (5 bases). V lost 5 bases and J lost 5, with 21 bases in between. The CDR3 is made up of 16 amino acids. In germline, CDR1 is SGHTA, CDR2 FQGNSA. The CDR3 coding sequence is TGTGCCAGCAGCCCGCCATTATTCGGGGGGAAGACTGAAGCTTTCTTT. It specifies CASSPPLFGGKTEAFF.

This CDR3 reads CATYRGGEQYF. The CDR3 DNA is TGCGCCACATACAGGGGGGGCGAGCAGTACTTC. The chain has TRBV10-2 and TRBJ2-7; weak D call: TRBD1 (8 bases). V was cut by 10 bases and J by 6 bases, with 13 bases left in between. Germline values: CDR1 WSHSY, CDR2 SAAADI. The CDR3 contains 11 residues.

The gene calls are TRBV27 and TRBJ1-4; 9 bases line up with TRBD1. Germline values: CDR1 MNHEY, CDR2 SMNVEV (reference sequence). The CDR3 length is 16 residues. The V segment lost 5 bases and the J segment 3 bases; nucleotides outside the gene matches: 7. The CDR3 region is CASSPSTGGPNEKLFF. The CDR3 bases are TGTGCCAGCAGTCCATCTACAGGGGGCCCTAATGAAAAACTGTTTTTT.

The V gene is TRBV7-8, the J gene TRBJ2-2; no clear D. The length of the CDR3 is 15 residues. V gave up 2 bases and J gave up 2 bases, with 9 bases separating them. CDR1 and CDR2 (germline): SGHVS, FQNEAQ. Here the CDR3 reads CASSLMVTNTGELFF. The CDR3 DNA is TGTGCCAGCAGCTTAATGGTGACAAACACCGGGGAGCTGTTTTTT.